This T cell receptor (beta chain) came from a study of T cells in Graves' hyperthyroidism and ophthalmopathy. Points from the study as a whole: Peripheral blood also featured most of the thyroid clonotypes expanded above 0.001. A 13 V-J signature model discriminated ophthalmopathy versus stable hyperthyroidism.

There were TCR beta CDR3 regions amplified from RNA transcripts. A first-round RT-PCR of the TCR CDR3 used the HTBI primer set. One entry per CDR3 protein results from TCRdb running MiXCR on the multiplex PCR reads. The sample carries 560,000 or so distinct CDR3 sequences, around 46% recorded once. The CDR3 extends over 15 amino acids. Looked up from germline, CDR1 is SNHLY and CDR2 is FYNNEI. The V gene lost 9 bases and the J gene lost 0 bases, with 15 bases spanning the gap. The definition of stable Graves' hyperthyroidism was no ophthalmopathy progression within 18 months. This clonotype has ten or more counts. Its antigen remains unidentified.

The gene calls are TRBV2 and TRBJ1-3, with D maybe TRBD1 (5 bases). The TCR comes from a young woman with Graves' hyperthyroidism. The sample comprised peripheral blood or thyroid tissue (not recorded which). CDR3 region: CARARTGRSGNTIYF. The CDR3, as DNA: TGTGCCAGAGCCCGAACAGGCCGCTCTGGAAACACCATATATTTT.